The 20 T cell receptor beta chains in this list originate from one sample, sequenced in a study of blood T cell repertoires in COVID-19. This table comes from immunoSEQ multiplex PCR, and its TCRdb copy is limited to in-frame clones, with some not included. The data contain 150,000 to 200,000 clones, over 75% of them singletons. The sample comprised peripheral blood. These receptors all stem from a man aged 50 or older with acute or convalescent COVID-19.

The chain links TRBV19 to TRBJ2-1; tentatively, D is TRBD2 (5 bases). Germline V gene lookup returns CDR1 LNHDA and CDR2 SQIVND (reference sequence). The CDR3 has 14 residues. Trimming shortened V by 8 bases and J by 0 bases, and 11 bases separated the two germline ends. The CDR3 loop reads CASQVSGSYNEQFF. The CDR3 region has the DNA TGTGCCAGTCAGGTCAGCGGCTCCTACAATGAGCAGTTCTTC.

The gene calls are TRBV24-1 and TRBJ2-5; 10 bases are a match to TRBD2. CDR3 size: 15 residues. V shed 0 bases and J 5 bases; nucleotides not matched to a gene: 2. Germline assignment: CDR1 KGHDR and CDR2 SFDVKD. The CDR3 nucleotides are TGTGCCACCAGTGATTTGCTAGCGGGGGCTGAGACCCAGTACTTC. Protein product: CATSDLLAGAETQYF.

A note on this clone: Other DNA sequences in this sample translate to the same CDR3. The V gene is TRBV30, the J gene TRBJ2-5; D not certain. CDR1 and CDR2 (germline): GTSNPN, SVGIG (reference sequence). The length of the CDR3 is 12 residues. Trimming removed 0 bases from V and 5 bases from J, with 7 bases in between. This chain's CDR3 is CAWSVLGETQYF. The CDR3 DNA is TGTGCCTGGAGTGTTCTAGGTGAGACCCAGTACTTC. The full variable domain, completed using reference TRBV30 and TRBJ2-5, is SQTIHQWPATLVQPVGSPLSLECTVEGTSNPNLYWYRQAAGRGLQLLFYSVGIGQISSEVPQNLSASRPQDRQFILSSKKLLLSDSGFYLCAWSVLGETQYFGPGTRLLVL.

The chain employs TRBV9 and TRBJ1-1, with 7 bases that match TRBD1. Germline CDR1 and CDR2: SGDLS and YYNGEE. V shed 3 bases, J shed 4 bases, and the junction held 6 bases outside the gene matches. CDR3 size: 14 residues. CDR3 protein: CASSAQGVITEAFF. The CDR3, as DNA: TGTGCCAGCAGCGCCCAGGGGGTTATCACTGAAGCTTTCTTT.

V and J are TRBV9 and TRBJ1-5; 11 nucleotides align to TRBD1. The trim removed 3 bases at V and 5 bases at J, leaving 7 bases unmatched. CDR1 is SGDLS, CDR2 YYNGEE, per germline. There are 16 residues in the CDR3. DNA of the CDR3: TGTGCCAGCAGCGCCCGGACAGGGGGCGCGGATCAGCCCCAGCATTTT. Its translation: CASSARTGGADQPQHF.

CDR3 amino acids: CASSFQRGTDTQYF. CDR3 DNA sequence: TGTGCCAGCAGCTTCCAGCGAGGCACAGATACGCAGTATTTT. V usage is TRBV11-2 and J usage is TRBJ2-3; D gene ambiguous. V lost 3 bases and J lost 1, with 8 bases in between. From germline, CDR1 is SGHAT and CDR2 FQNNGV. This CDR3 region has 14 residues.

This clone turned up a few times. This chain uses TRBV6-2 or TRBV6-3 with TRBJ1-5; D remains ambiguous. V lost 2 bases and J lost 4, with 6 bases in between. The length of the CDR3 is 13 residues. Germline CDR1 MNHEY, CDR2 SVGEGT. CDR3 loop: CASSYGQNQPQHF. The CDR3 coding sequence is TGTGCCAGCAGTTACGGTCAGAATCAGCCCCAGCATTTT.

The CDR3 is CASSDGQAYEQYF. CDR3 coding DNA: TGTGCCAGCAGTGATGGTCAGGCCTACGAGCAGTACTTC. The chain joins TRBV6-1 to TRBJ2-7; no clear D gene. CDR1 MNHNS and CDR2 SASEGT come from the germline V gene. V lost 3 bases and J 2 bases, leaving 8 bases between the germline ends. CDR3 length equals 13 residues.

V usage is TRBV10-3 and J usage is TRBJ1-1, with a possible D match to TRBD1 (6 bases). Trimming stripped 8 bases from V and 5 bases from J, with 15 bases between. CDR1 ENHRY and CDR2 SYGVKD come from the germline V gene. The CDR3 contains 13 residues. CDR3 sequence: CAIAPDRRTEAFF. The CDR3 nucleotides are TGTGCCATCGCTCCGGACAGAAGGACTGAAGCTTTCTTT.

In DNA, the CDR3 is TGTGCCAGCAGCCCCCGTGGACCCAGCGGCGGGACCGACGAGCAGTACTTC. Translated, it gives CASSPRGPSGGTDEQYF. This chain links TRBV4-2 with TRBJ2-7; D may be TRBD2 (6 bases). V was clipped by 4 bases and J by 5 bases, with 24 bases between them. The V gene's germline CDR1 is LGHNA and CDR2 YNFKEQ. This CDR3 comprises 17 residues.

The gene calls are TRBV7-3 and TRBJ2-3; TRBD2 agrees at 10 bases. CDR3 length: 21 residues. J was trimmed by 2 bases and V by 1 base; bases with no gene match: 18. Germline CDR1 is SGHTA and CDR2 is FQGTGA. CDR3 DNA: TGTGCCAGCAGCTTAAGGGCTAGCGGGAGTCCCCACCCGGCCCACACAGATACGCAGTATTTT. Translated, it gives CASSLRASGSPHPAHTDTQYF.

V gene TRBV19 combines with J gene TRBJ1-5; TRBD1 might be the D (5 bases). Germline loops: CDR1 LNHDA, CDR2 SQIVND (reference sequence). The germline V and J ends were trimmed by 7 bases and 3 bases, with 10 bases remaining between them. This CDR3 contains 13 residues. In DNA form, the CDR3 reads TGTGCCAGTAATTGGGGCGTCAATCAGCCCCAGCATTTT. This encodes CASNWGVNQPQHF.

This clone was observed once. V gene TRBV19 combines with J gene TRBJ2-1, with unresolved D. From germline, CDR1 is LNHDA and CDR2 SQIVND (reference sequence). Trimming removed 5 bases from V and 9 bases from J, with 8 bases in between. The length of the CDR3 is 11 residues. Here the CDR3 reads CASSQVVEQFF. The CDR3, as DNA: TGTGCCAGTAGTCAGGTCGTTGAGCAGTTCTTC.

The chain uses TRBV6-2 or TRBV6-3 and TRBJ1-3; D is uncertain. Trimming cost V 5 bases and J 0 bases, with 8 bases left between them. The CDR3 is 14 residues long. CDR1 is MNHEY, CDR2 SVGEGT, per germline. CDR3 sequence reads: CASSSGISGNTIYF. The CDR3 DNA is TGTGCCAGCAGTAGCGGGATCTCTGGAAACACCATATATTTT.

V usage is TRBV18 and J usage is TRBJ1-1; D uncertain. The germline V gene has CDR1 KGHSH and CDR2 LQKENI. Trimming stripped 3 bases from V and 0 bases from J, with 8 bases between. The CDR3 is made up of 14 amino acids. The CDR3 spells CASSPLEVNTEAFF. The CDR3 bases are TGTGCCAGCTCACCTCTGGAGGTGAACACTGAAGCTTTCTTT.

The J gene is TRBJ1-5, the V gene TRBV6-1; 8 positions agree with TRBD1. The CDR3 extends over 16 amino acids. Germline assignment: CDR1 MNHNS and CDR2 SASEGT. V was clipped by 6 bases and J by 1 base; unmatched bases: 8. CDR3 in amino acids: CASRETYRGSNQPQHF. For the CDR3, the DNA is TGTGCCAGCAGGGAAACCTACAGGGGGAGCAATCAGCCCCAGCATTTT.

V gene TRBV29-1 combines with J gene TRBJ2-2; 8 bases line up with TRBD2. Germline V gene lookup returns CDR1 SQVTM and CDR2 ANQGSEA. V shed 6 bases and J 4 bases; nucleotides not matched to a gene: 4. The CDR3 spans 13 residues. The CDR3 sequence: CSVAAGGTGELFF. The DNA of the CDR3 is TGCAGCGTGGCCGCGGGGGGCACCGGGGAGCTGTTTTTT.

The chain carries TRBV6-5 and TRBJ1-1; tentative D call: TRBD1 (6 bases). This CDR3 contains 14 residues. CDR1 MNHEY and CDR2 SVGAGI come from the germline V gene. V was trimmed by 2 bases and J by 7 bases, leaving 14 bases between them. The CDR3 bases are TGTGCCAGCAGTTACAGGGGGGGATTTTTTGAAGCTTTCTTT. Its protein is CASSYRGGFFEAFF.

J is TRBJ2-1 and V is TRBV18, with 11 bases identical to TRBD2. Trimming removed 6 bases from V and 8 bases from J; junction bases left unmatched: 27. Germline lookup yields CDR1 KGHSH and CDR2 LQKENI. The CDR3 is 21 amino acids. CDR3 region: CASSFNNEGEVVAGGRYEQFF. CDR3 DNA sequence: TGTGCCAGCTCCTTTAACAATGAGGGAGAAGTCGTAGCGGGGGGGCGTTATGAGCAGTTCTTC.

This rearrangement joins TRBV20-1 to TRBJ1-3, with D tentatively TRBD1 (6 bases). Trimming took 3 bases from V and 4 from J, leaving 16 bases between them. The CDR3 contains 15 residues. Germline V gives CDR1 DFQATT, CDR2 SNEGSKA (reference sequence). The CDR3 protein is CSASVAGGGGNTIYF. The CDR3 DNA follows: TGCAGTGCTAGTGTCGCGGGGGGGGGCGGAAACACCATATATTTT.